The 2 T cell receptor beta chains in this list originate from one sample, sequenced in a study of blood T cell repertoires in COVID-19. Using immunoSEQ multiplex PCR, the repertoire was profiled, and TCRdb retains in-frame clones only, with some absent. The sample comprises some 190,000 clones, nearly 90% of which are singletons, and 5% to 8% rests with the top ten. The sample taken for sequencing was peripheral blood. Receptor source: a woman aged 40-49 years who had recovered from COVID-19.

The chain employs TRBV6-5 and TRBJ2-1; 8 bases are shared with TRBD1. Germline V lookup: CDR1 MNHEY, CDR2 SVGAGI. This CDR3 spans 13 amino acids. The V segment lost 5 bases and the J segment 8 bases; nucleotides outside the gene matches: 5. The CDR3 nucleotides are TGTGCCAGCAGTCGACAGGGGAGCGATGAGCAGTTCTTC. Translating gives CASSRQGSDEQFF.

The CDR3 loop is CAISESSAGSYSNQPQHF. The CDR3 nucleotides are TGTGCCATCAGTGAGTCTTCGGCCGGGTCTTATAGCAATCAGCCCCAGCATTTT. The rearrangement links TRBV10-3 to TRBJ1-5; no reliable D call. This CDR3 has 18 residues. From germline, CDR1 is ENHRY and CDR2 SYGVKD. V was shortened by 0 bases and J by 0 bases, with 15 bases between the two germline ends.